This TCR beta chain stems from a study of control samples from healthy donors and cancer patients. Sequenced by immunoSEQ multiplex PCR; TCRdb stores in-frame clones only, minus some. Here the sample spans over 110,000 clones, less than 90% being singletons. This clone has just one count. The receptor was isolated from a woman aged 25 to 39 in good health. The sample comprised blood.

The CDR3 region is CASSLPPLAGAGYEQYF. CDR3 nucleotide sequence: TGTGCCAGCAGTTTACCCCCACTAGCGGGAGCTGGTTACGAGCAGTACTTC. The chain carries TRBV27 and TRBJ2-7; 11 positions agree with TRBD2. This CDR3 has 17 residues. In germline, CDR1 is MNHEY, CDR2 SMNVEV (reference sequence). J gave up 4 bases and V 2 bases, and 10 bases lay outside the gene matches.